This T cell receptor beta chain was found in a study of shared clonotypes between healthy human individuals. Produced via immunoSEQ multiplex PCR; TCRdb's table is partial and in-frame only. The repertoire holds 85,000 to 100,000 clones, with roughly three quarters as singletons. The CDR3 consists of 12 residues. V lost 4 bases, J lost 4 bases, and 8 bases lay in between. Germline assignment: CDR1 MDHEN and CDR2 SYDVKM. The source of this sequence is a man aged 30-40 years in good health. Input material: memory CD8+ T cells sorted from blood. Subset here: CD45RO+ cells pooled with CCR7-negative TemRA cells. The rearrangement links TRBV28 to TRBJ2-7; D not resolved. Here the CDR3 DNA reads TGTGCCAGCAGTTCCGCCAGTTACGAGCAGTACTTC. Protein: CASSSASYEQYF.